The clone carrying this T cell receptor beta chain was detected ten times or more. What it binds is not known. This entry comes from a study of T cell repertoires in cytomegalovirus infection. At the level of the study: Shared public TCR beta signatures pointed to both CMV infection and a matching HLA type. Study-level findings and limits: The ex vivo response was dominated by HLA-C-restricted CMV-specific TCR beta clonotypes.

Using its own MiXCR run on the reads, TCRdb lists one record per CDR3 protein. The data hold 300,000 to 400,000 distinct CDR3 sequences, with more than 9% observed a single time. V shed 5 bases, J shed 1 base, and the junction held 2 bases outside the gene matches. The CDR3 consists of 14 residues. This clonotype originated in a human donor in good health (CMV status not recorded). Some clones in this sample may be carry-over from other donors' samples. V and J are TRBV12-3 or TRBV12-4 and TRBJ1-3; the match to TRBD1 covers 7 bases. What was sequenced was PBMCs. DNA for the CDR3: TGTGCCAGCAGTCGACAGGGATCTGGAAACACCATATATTTT. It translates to CASSRQGSGNTIYF.